These T cell receptor beta chains were read from a single sample in a study of identical twins. TCRdb fed the 5' RACE reads into MiXCR, producing one record per CDR3 protein. The sample holds 1.5 million to 2 million distinct CDR3 sequences, 32% seen once. Sequenced sample: cord blood. These receptors were obtained from a newborn girl in good health. Both conserved end residues are part of each CDR3.

v_call	j_call	cdr3_aa
TRBV27	TRBJ2-7	CASSLFGLDRVGYEQYF
TRBV20-1	TRBJ2-3	CSASRPGGSPDTQYF
TRBV25-1	TRBJ1-2	CASWDRGPNGYTF
TRBV7-9	TRBJ1-1	CASSLVGDHTEAFF
TRBV5-1	TRBJ2-1	CASRPGLAGVSSYNEQFF
TRBV7-2	TRBJ2-5	CASSLGWGRYQETQYF
TRBV29-1	TRBJ2-3	CSVTGLAGPTDTQYF
TRBV4-2	TRBJ2-7	CASSQDPHFLAESSYEQYF
TRBV12-3/TRBV12-4	TRBJ2-4	CASSLGLYRLAGLVARNIQYF
TRBV11-3	TRBJ2-1	CASSLAVTARDEQFF